Following are 5 T cell receptor beta chains from one sample sequenced in a study of cytomegalovirus exposure and HLA in healthy donors. The PCR contained 60 Vbeta and 13 Jbeta primers. Method: immunoSEQ multiplex PCR; TCRdb's copy keeps in-frame clones and lacks some. The profile shows 95,000 to 150,000 clones, about four fifths of them singletons. Sequencing was performed on PBMCs. Receptors originate from a woman aged 40 to 50 in good health and CMV-seronegative.

The rearrangement links TRBV13 to TRBJ2-5, with D uncertain. The end of the DNA aligns better with TRBJ2-7, so the J call may be wrong. This CDR3 is built from 15 residues. Germline V gene data show CDR1 as PRHDT and CDR2 as FYEKMQ (reference sequence). The CDR3 region is CASSLGRDISYEQYF. CDR3 nucleotide sequence: TGTGCCAGCAGCTTAGGCCGTGACATCTCCTACGAGCAGTACTTC.

DNA for the CDR3: TGTGCCAGCAGCCCACTACTAGCGAGTCTAACCGGGGAGCTGTTTTTT. Translated, it gives CASSPLLASLTGELFF. V is TRBV7-9 and J is TRBJ2-2; 7 bases are a match to TRBD2. The CDR3 spans 16 residues. Trimming cost V 5 bases and J 5 bases; bases outside gene matches: 11. Germline CDR1 SEHNR, CDR2 FQNEAQ (reference sequence).

V and J are TRBV27 and TRBJ2-1, with D perhaps matching TRBD1 (5 bases). CDR1 and CDR2 from the germline V gene are MNHEY and SMNVEV (reference sequence). CDR3 length: 14 residues. V was cut by 3 bases and J by 3 bases, with 9 bases left in between. CDR3 region: CASSLQGLYNEQFF. Written as DNA, the CDR3 is TGTGCCAGCAGTTTGCAGGGTCTCTACAATGAGCAGTTCTTC.

The chain combines TRBV19 with TRBJ2-3; 9 nucleotides line up with TRBD2. The CDR3 consists of 14 residues. Germline V lookup: CDR1 LNHDA, CDR2 SQIVND (reference sequence). V lost 7 bases and J lost 2; bases outside the gene matches: 4. As DNA, the CDR3 is TGTGCCAGTACTTTAGCGGGAGACACAGATACGCAGTATTTT. As protein: CASTLAGDTDTQYF.

This rearrangement joins TRBV2 to TRBJ2-4; 9 bases fit TRBD1. The trim removed 4 bases at V and 1 base at J, leaving 14 bases unmatched. In germline, CDR1 is SNHLY, CDR2 FYNNEI. This CDR3 comprises 19 residues. The CDR3 coding sequence is TGTGCCAGCAGTGGAAGTAGAGACAGGGGGTGGGGGGCCAAAAACATTCAGTACTTC. Its translation: CASSGSRDRGWGAKNIQYF.